The clone carrying this T cell receptor beta chain showed up just once. Its cognate antigen is unknown. The source of the sample is a study of graft-versus-host responses after intestinal transplantation. Study conclusions and caveats: Some GvH clones were seen earlier in gut or blood, suggesting intestinal origin.

Assay used: immunoSEQ multiplex PCR; TCRdb lists only in-frame clones, some missing. In the table there are about 94,000 clones, 90% to 95% of which are singletons. Trimming cost V 6 bases and J 4 bases, with 18 bases left between them. Germline CDR1 reads MNHEY; CDR2 reads SMNVEV (reference sequence). There are 16 residues in the CDR3. The sample in question was unstimulated CD8+ T cells sorted from spleen or lymph node cells, obtained before intestinal transplant. The clonotype originates from a human donor who received an intestinal transplant. The V gene is TRBV27, the J gene TRBJ2-2, with D maybe TRBD2 (5 bases). The DNA for the CDR3 is TGTGCCAGCAGGCTTAGCGAAATCCCCCGCACCGGGGAGCTGTTTTTT. It specifies CASRLSEIPRTGELFF.